The present TCR beta chain was sequenced within a study of cytomegalovirus exposure and HLA in healthy donors. Study-level findings and limits: The study recorded over 150 TCR beta chains that were cytomegalovirus-associated. Usually a TCR sequence was rare, but some public TCRs were found in many donors. Subsequent analysis revealed that first-cohort TCR clusters tended to co-occur in the 95 to 150 validation repertoires.

Separate from the 666-subject first cohort, the approximately 130-subject validation cohort was the one that the donors belonged to. Produced via immunoSEQ multiplex PCR; TCRdb's table is partial and in-frame only. The sample includes 250,000 to 400,000 clones, approximately 85% of them seen just once. Trimming took 6 bases from V and 2 from J; bases not matched to a gene: 7. This CDR3 spans 14 amino acids. Germline V CDR1 and CDR2: MNHNY, SVGAGI (reference sequence). For this clone: The antigen is undetermined.

The TCR was taken from a man aged 30 to 45 in good health and CMV-seronegative. The chain uses TRBV6-6 and TRBJ2-7; 7 nucleotides line up with TRBD1. Specimen: PBMCs. The CDR3 loop reads CASRFLTGTYEQYF. The CDR3 DNA reads TGTGCCAGCAGATTCCTGACAGGGACCTACGAGCAGTACTTC.